This T cell receptor (beta chain) was retrieved from a study of cytomegalovirus exposure and HLA in healthy donors. General study findings and limits: The classifier, whose performance was assessed in both the original and validation cohorts, reportedly diagnosed cytomegalovirus status with high specificity and sensitivity. Most TCR sequences proved rare, with some public TCRs found in many donors.

Deletions cut 1 base from V and 2 bases from J, with 18 bases between. This CDR3 spans 16 amino acids. Germline values: CDR1 GTSNPN, CDR2 SVGIG (reference sequence). Sequencing was performed with immunoSEQ multiplex PCR; in TCRdb, only in-frame clones are kept and a portion is missing. The table lists roughly 300,000 clones, around 90% of them singletons. A remark on this clone: Its antigen is unknown.

This receptor was identified in a woman in her 30s in good health and CMV-seropositive. Sequences were obtained from PBMCs. This chain links TRBV30 with TRBJ2-7; possibly TRBD1 for D (5 bases). The CDR3 is CAWSDRKGASTYEQYF. CDR3 bases: TGTGCCTGGAGTGATCGTAAAGGGGCCAGTACCTACGAGCAGTACTTC.